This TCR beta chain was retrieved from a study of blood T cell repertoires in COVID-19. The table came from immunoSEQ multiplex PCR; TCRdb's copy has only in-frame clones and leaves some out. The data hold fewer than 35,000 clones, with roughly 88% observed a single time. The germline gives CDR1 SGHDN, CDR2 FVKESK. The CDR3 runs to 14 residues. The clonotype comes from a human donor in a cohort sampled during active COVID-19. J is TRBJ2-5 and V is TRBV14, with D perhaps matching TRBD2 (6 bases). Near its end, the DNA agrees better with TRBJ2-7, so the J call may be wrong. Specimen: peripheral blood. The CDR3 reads CASSQDWRAYEQYF. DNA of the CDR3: TGTGCCAGCAGCCAAGATTGGAGGGCTTACGAGCAGTACTTC.